The present T cell receptor (beta chain) was sequenced within a study of CDR3 diversity in severe acne (dated by TCRdb to the late 2010s). CDR1 and CDR2 are read off the germline V gene as SQVTM and ANQGSEA. The CDR3 spans 12 residues, from the cysteine through the phenylalanine. Only CDR3 DNA is held: 36 bases, read in frame from base 1. The junction shows trimming of 6 bases on V and 10 bases on J, plus 18 bases between the germline ends. About this clonotype: It has no known antigen specificity. No much larger clone exists at a distance of one base, and base qualities are not known.

Libraries were prepared through PCR. The sequencing machine was an Illumina HiSeq 2000. In-frame beta chains were kept once TCRdb had trimmed the public reads at Q25 with fastp and called clones with MiXCR. Records with the same CDR3 protein are collapsed into one entry carrying the most frequent genes and DNA. The sample yields about 84,000 distinct CDR3 sequences; approximately 51% were counted once. The ten top clones hold roughly an eighth of the sample. Sequencing used blood. The receptor was isolated from a male donor in good health, without acne. The sequence is built from TRBV29-1 and TRBJ1-1, with no confident D gene call. This receptor has the CDR3 CSVQLSTPGAFF. The DNA reads TGCAGCGTACAACTGTCTACCCCAGGAGCTTTCTTT.